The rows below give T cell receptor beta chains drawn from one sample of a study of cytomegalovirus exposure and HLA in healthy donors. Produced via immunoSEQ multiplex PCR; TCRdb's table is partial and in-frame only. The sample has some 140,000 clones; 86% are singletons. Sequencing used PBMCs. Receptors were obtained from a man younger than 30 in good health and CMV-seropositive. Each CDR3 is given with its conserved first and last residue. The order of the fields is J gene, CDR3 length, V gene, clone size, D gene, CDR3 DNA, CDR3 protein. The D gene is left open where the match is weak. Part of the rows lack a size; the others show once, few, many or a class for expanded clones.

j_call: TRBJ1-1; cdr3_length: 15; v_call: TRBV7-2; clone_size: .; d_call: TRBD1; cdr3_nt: TGTGCCAGCAGGGGGGAGGTACAGGGGTCCGAGGAAGCTTTCTTT; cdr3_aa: CASRGEVQGSEEAFF
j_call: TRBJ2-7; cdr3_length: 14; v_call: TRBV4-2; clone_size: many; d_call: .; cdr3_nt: TGTGCCAGCAGCCACGGGGAGGCGTCAAACGAGCAGTACTTC; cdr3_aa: CASSHGEASNEQYF
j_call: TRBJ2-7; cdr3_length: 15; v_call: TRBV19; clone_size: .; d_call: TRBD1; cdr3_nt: TGTGCCAGTAGTATGGAGCCAGGGGGCTCTAACGAGCAGTACTTC; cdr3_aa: CASSMEPGGSNEQYF
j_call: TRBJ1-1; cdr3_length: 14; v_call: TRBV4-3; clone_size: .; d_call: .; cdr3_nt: TGCGCCAGCAGCCAAGTTGCGGCGAACACTGAAGCTTTCTTT; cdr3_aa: CASSQVAANTEAFF
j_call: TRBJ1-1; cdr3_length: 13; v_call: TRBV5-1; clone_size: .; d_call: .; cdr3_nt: TGCGCCAGCAGCTTGGTCGTGAACACTGAAGCTTTCTTT; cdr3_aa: CASSLVVNTEAFF
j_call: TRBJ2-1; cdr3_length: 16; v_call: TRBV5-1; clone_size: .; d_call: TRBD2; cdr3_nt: TGCGCCAGCAGCTTGGGGGGGACTAGCGGATACAATGAGCAGTTCTTC; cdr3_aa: CASSLGGTSGYNEQFF
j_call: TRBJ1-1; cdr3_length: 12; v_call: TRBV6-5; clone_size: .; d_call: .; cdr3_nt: TGTGCCAGCAGCCCGGGAAACACTGAAGCTTTCTTT; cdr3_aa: CASSPGNTEAFF
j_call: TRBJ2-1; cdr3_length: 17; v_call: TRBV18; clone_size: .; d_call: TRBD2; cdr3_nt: TGTGCCAGCTCACCGCGGACTAGCGGGGGTATCTACAATGAGCAGTTCTTC; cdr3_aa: CASSPRTSGGIYNEQFF
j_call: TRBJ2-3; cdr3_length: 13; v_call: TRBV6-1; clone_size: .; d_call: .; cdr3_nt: TGTGCCAGCAGGACGAGGGAGAGAGATACGCAGTATTTT; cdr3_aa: CASRTRERDTQYF
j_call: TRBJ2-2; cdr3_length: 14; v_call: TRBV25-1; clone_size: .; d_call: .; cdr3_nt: TGTGCCAGCAGTGATATACAGATCACCGGGGAGCTGTTTTTT; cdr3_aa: CASSDIQITGELFF
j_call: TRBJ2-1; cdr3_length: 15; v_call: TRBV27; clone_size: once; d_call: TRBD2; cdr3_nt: TGTGCCAGCAGATCAACTAGCGTTCGTTACAATGAGCAGTTCTTC; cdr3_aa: CASRSTSVRYNEQFF
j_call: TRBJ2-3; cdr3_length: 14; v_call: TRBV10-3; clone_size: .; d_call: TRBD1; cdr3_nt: TGTGCCATCAAGCCGGGACAGAACACAGATACGCAGTATTTT; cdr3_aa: CAIKPGQNTDTQYF
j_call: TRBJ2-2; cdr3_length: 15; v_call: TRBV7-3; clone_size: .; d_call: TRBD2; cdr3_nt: TGTGCCAGCAGCTCTAGCGGGGGGGTCACCGGGGAGCTGTTTTTT; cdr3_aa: CASSSSGGVTGELFF
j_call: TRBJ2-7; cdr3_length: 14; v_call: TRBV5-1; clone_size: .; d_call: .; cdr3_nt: TGCGCCAGCAGTCAACCAGGGCCCTCCTACGAGCAGTACTTC; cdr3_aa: CASSQPGPSYEQYF
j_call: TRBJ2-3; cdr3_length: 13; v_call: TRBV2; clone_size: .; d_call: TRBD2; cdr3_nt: TGTGCCAGCTCGGGGGGGTCGGCAGATACGCAGTATTTT; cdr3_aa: CASSGGSADTQYF
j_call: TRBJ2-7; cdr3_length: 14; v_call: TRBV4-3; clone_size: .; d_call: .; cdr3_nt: TGCGCCAGCAGCCAAGAAGAAGGGAGGTACGAGCAGTACTTC; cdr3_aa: CASSQEEGRYEQYF
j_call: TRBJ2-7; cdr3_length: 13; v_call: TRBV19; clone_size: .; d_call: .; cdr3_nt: TGTGCCAGTAGCGCAGGGAAAGGCTACGAGCAGTACTTC; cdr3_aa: CASSAGKGYEQYF
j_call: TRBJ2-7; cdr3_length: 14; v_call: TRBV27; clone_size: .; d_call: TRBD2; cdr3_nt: TGTGCCAGCAGGCTGAGCGGGGGGTCCTACGAGCAGTACTTC; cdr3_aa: CASRLSGGSYEQYF
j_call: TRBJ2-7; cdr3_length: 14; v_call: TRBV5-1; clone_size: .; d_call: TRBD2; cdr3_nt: TGCGCCAGCAGCTTGGGACTAGCGGGAGGCGAGCAGTACTTC; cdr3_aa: CASSLGLAGGEQYF
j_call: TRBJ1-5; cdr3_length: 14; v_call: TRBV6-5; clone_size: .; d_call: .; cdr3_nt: TGTGCCAGCGGGCTGCGTCAGGGCCATCAGCCCCAGCATTTT; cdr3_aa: CASGLRQGHQPQHF
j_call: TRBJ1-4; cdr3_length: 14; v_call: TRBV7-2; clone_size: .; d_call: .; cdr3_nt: TGTGCCAGCAGCTTAGCAGGGGTGGGTGAAAAACTGTTTTTT; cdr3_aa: CASSLAGVGEKLFF
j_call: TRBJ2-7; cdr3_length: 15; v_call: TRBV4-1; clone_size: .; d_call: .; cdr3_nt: TGCGCCAGCAGCCAAGATCTGGTGATAGGGGAAGAGCAGTACTTC; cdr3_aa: CASSQDLVIGEEQYF
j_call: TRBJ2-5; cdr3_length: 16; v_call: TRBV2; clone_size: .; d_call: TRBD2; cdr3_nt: TGTGCCAGCAGTGAACCGCTAGCGGGGGGGCAAGAGACCCAGTACTTC; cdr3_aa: CASSEPLAGGQETQYF
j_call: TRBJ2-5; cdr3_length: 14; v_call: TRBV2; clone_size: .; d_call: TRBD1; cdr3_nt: TGTGCCAGCAGGGCGGACAGGAGCCAAGAGACCCAGTACTTC; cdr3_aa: CASRADRSQETQYF
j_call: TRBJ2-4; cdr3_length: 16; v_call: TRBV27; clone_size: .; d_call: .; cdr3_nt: TGTGCCAGCAGTTTATCTGGACAGCTAGCCAAAAACATTCAGTACTTC; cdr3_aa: CASSLSGQLAKNIQYF
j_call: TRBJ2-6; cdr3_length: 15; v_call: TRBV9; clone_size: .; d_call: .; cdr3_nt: TGTGCCAGCAGCGTCGGGATCTCTGGGGCCAACGTCCTGACTTTC; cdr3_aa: CASSVGISGANVLTF